This passage covers 7 T cell receptor beta chains from one sample sequenced in a study of T cells in Graves' hyperthyroidism and ophthalmopathy. Authors of the study amplified TCR beta CDR3 regions from RNA transcripts. HTBI primers were used for first-round RT-PCR of the TCR CDR3. TCRdb called the multiplex PCR reads again in MiXCR, with one record for every CDR3 protein. The sample includes about 350,000 distinct CDR3 sequences, approximately 15% seen only once; the top ten take under 30%. Material: blood. The receptors were gathered from a woman in her thirties with Graves' hyperthyroidism.

The chain couples TRBV15 to TRBJ2-1, with 13 bases matching TRBD2. There are 17 residues in the CDR3. Germline V CDR1 and CDR2: LNHNV, YYDKDF (reference sequence). Unmatched junction bases numbered 12, after V lost 4 bases and J lost 9 bases. The DNA for the CDR3 is TGTGCCACCAGCAACGATCTACGAGGACTAGCGGGGGCTGAGCAGTTCTTC. This encodes CATSNDLRGLAGAEQFF.

This clonotype has a count of ten or more. The V gene is TRBV20-1, the J gene TRBJ2-1; 11 nucleotides align to TRBD1. The J segment lost 8 bases and the V segment lost 4 bases, leaving 10 bases of the junction unmatched. Germline-derived CDR1 and CDR2 are DFQATT and SNEGSKA (reference sequence). The CDR3 runs 15 residues. The chain's CDR3 is CSAIHRDRGYDEQFF. CDR3 DNA sequence: TGCAGTGCTATCCACCGGGACAGGGGGTACGATGAGCAGTTCTTC.

The gene calls are TRBV3-1 and TRBJ2-2; D remains unclear. Trimming took 3 bases from V and 7 from J, leaving 12 bases between them. The germline gives CDR1 LGHDT, CDR2 YNNKEL (reference sequence). The CDR3 is 14 amino acids. CDR3 loop: CASSHDASHGELFF. The CDR3, as DNA: TGTGCCAGCAGCCACGACGCCAGCCACGGGGAGCTGTTTTTT.

The chain's CDR3 is CASSRDRGLSGANVLTF. The DNA of the CDR3 is TGTGCCAGCAGCAGGGACAGGGGGCTTTCTGGGGCCAACGTCCTGACTTTC. The chain couples TRBV2 to TRBJ2-6, with 12 positions matching TRBD1. CDR3 length equals 17 residues. The J segment lost 1 base and the V segment lost 6 bases, leaving 4 bases of the junction unmatched. CDR1 and CDR2 from the germline V gene are SNHLY and FYNNEI.

This clonotype showed up just a few times. The chain couples TRBV9 to TRBJ2-7, with 9 bases fitting TRBD2. The trim removed 0 bases at V and 7 bases at J, leaving 5 bases unmatched. Germline V gene sequence: CDR1 SGDLS, CDR2 YYNGEE. The CDR3 consists of 14 residues. The CDR3 is CASSVGLAGREQYF. In DNA form, the CDR3 reads TGTGCCAGCAGCGTAGGGCTAGCGGGACGGGAGCAGTACTTC.

The rearrangement links TRBV18 to TRBJ1-5; D gene ambiguous. V was pared by 5 bases and J by 4 bases, with 9 bases between. Germline-derived CDR1 and CDR2 are KGHSH and LQKENI. The CDR3 is made up of 13 amino acids. Here the CDR3 reads CASSSTLNQPQHF. The CDR3 nucleotides read TGTGCCAGCTCATCGACACTGAATCAGCCCCAGCATTTT.

This chain uses TRBV19 with TRBJ1-1, with D unclear. The CDR3 is 10 residues long. CDR1 LNHDA and CDR2 SQIVND come from the germline V gene (reference sequence). The germline V and J ends were trimmed by 8 bases and 5 bases, with 6 bases remaining between them. CDR3 bases: TGTGCCAGTTTCTCGACTGAAGCTTTCTTT. Protein product: CASFSTEAFF.